The rows below give T cell receptor beta chains drawn from one sample of a study of blood T cell repertoires in COVID-19. Only in-frame clones appear in the TCRdb table, and some are missing; sequencing was by immunoSEQ multiplex PCR. The data contain about 130,000 clones, roughly 90% of them seen just once; the ten biggest clones take up 2.3%. The sample comprised PBMCs or T cells enriched from blood (not recorded which). The source is a woman between 45 and 60 years old who had recovered from COVID-19. The CDR3 runs from the conserved cysteine through the conserved F or W. The order of the fields is J gene, V gene, clone size, D gene, CDR3 protein, CDR3 DNA. The D gene is left open where the match is weak. Clone sizes are given selectively: once, few, many, or a class where the clone is expanded.

TRBJ1-4 TRBV2 . . CASSENYSNEKLFF TGTGCCAGCAGTGAAAACTATAGTAATGAAAAACTGTTTTTT
TRBJ1-2 TRBV4-1 . TRBD1 CASSPGQGWGYTF TGCGCCAGCAGCCCGGGACAGGGCTGGGGCTACACCTTC
TRBJ1-5 TRBV2 . TRBD1 CASRTTDRKNQPQHF TGTGCCAGCAGGACAACGGACAGGAAAAATCAGCCCCAGCATTTT
TRBJ2-7 TRBV20-1 . . CSASVRDYEQYF TGCAGTGCTAGTGTCAGGGACTACGAGCAGTACTTC
TRBJ1-2 TRBV18 . TRBD1 CASSQGTGGYYGYTF TGTGCCAGCTCACAAGGGACAGGGGGCTACTATGGCTACACCTTC
TRBJ2-7 TRBV11-3 . TRBD1 CASSSTLDRRLF TGTGCCAGCAGCTCGACCTTGGACAGGAGACTCTTC
TRBJ1-1 TRBV27 few TRBD1 CASSPDRGMNSAFF TGTGCCAGCAGTCCGGACAGGGGGATGAATAGTGCTTTCTTT
TRBJ2-1 TRBV7-8 . TRBD2 CASSPDMVAGGDEQFF TGTGCCAGCAGCCCAGATATGGTAGCGGGAGGGGATGAGCAGTTCTTC
TRBJ1-6 TRBV6-6 . . CASSRFSGLGRPEGGNSPLHF TGTGCCAGCAGCCGATTTTCCGGACTGGGCCGACCCGAGGGGGGGAATTCACCCCTCCACTTT
TRBJ2-1 TRBV29-1 few TRBD2 CSVEGISSGANSYNEQFF TGCAGCGTTGAAGGGATTAGTAGCGGGGCCAACTCCTACAATGAGCAGTTCTTC
TRBJ2-7 TRBV10-3 . TRBD1 CAISDEPGGQYF TGTGCCATCAGTGATGAACCAGGGGGGCAGTACTTC
TRBJ2-7 TRBV24-1 . TRBD1 CATSPGTGTYEQYF TGTGCCACCAGCCCCGGGACAGGGACTTACGAGCAGTACTTC